These 13 T cell receptor beta chains originate from one sample sequenced in a study of cytomegalovirus exposure and HLA in healthy donors. The PCR had 60 Vbeta and 13 Jbeta primers. TCRdb keeps only in-frame clones here, not all; method: immunoSEQ multiplex PCR. The repertoire holds about 140,000 clones, less than 80% seen once, with roughly 10% in the top ten. The material sequenced was PBMCs. All receptors come from a woman in her fifties or sixties in good health and CMV-seropositive.

The chain is built from TRBV7-2 and TRBJ1-6; possibly TRBD1 for D (5 bases). V was trimmed by 5 bases and J by 9 bases, leaving 20 bases between them. Germline CDR1 and CDR2: SGHTA and FQGNSA. The CDR3 totals 16 residues. The CDR3 DNA is TGTGCCAGCAGCCCAGTGGGTTCAAGGGGCGGTTCACCCCTCCACTTT. This gives the protein CASSPVGSRGGSPLHF.

The chain links TRBV29-1 to TRBJ2-7; the D gene is possibly TRBD2 (6 bases). CDR1 SQVTM and CDR2 ANQGSEA come from the germline V gene. The CDR3 sequence is 14 residues long. The V end was cut by 8 bases, the J end by 0 bases, with 17 bases between. CDR3 nucleotides: TGCAGCCACGGGGGTACAGAGGCCTCCTACGAGCAGTACTTC. Translating it yields CSHGGTEASYEQYF.

The chain links TRBV4-3 to TRBJ2-7; 8 positions match TRBD1. V shed 1 base and J 4 bases; nucleotides not matched to a gene: 6. In germline, CDR1 is LGHNA, CDR2 YSLEER. This CDR3 comprises 15 residues. The CDR3: CASSQGRTGLYEQYF. In DNA form, the CDR3 reads TGCGCCAGCAGCCAAGGCCGGACAGGGTTGTACGAGCAGTACTTC.

CDR3 DNA sequence: TGTGCCAGCAGCACAACGAACACCGGGGAGCTGTTTTTT. Its protein is CASSTTNTGELFF. The chain is built from TRBV11-3 and TRBJ2-2; D is uncertain. CDR1 is SGHNT and CDR2 is YENEEA in the germline V gene. V was clipped by 5 bases and J by 0 bases, with 4 bases between them. The CDR3 has 13 amino acids.

The V call is TRBV7-3, the J call TRBJ2-1; 8 bases are shared with TRBD1. J gave up 4 bases and V 5 bases, and 7 bases lay outside the gene matches. The germline V gene has CDR1 SGHTA and CDR2 FQGTGA. The CDR3 loop spans 15 amino acids. CDR3 in amino acids: CASSLRGHGYNEQFF. CDR3 bases: TGTGCCAGCAGCCTCAGGGGGCATGGTTACAATGAGCAGTTCTTC.

This chain uses TRBV12-5 with TRBJ1-5; D remains unclear. From germline, CDR1 is LGHNT and CDR2 FRNRAP. Trimming cost V 9 bases and J 1 base, with 19 bases left between them. The CDR3 runs 16 residues. The CDR3 here is CASQYSVGGSNQPQHF. DNA of the CDR3: TGTGCTAGCCAGTATTCGGTGGGCGGGAGCAATCAGCCCCAGCATTTT.

The chain couples TRBV7-9 to TRBJ2-2; TRBD2 aligns across 8 bases. The CDR3 loop spans 15 amino acids. V was clipped by 7 bases and J by 4 bases; unmatched bases: 8. Germline V gene lookup returns CDR1 SEHNR and CDR2 FQNEAQ (reference sequence). This chain's CDR3 is CASTPGGIRTGELFF. In nucleotides, the CDR3 is TGTGCCAGCACCCCGGGGGGGATTCGCACCGGGGAGCTGTTTTTT.

V usage is TRBV7-2 and J usage is TRBJ1-2; 9 bases align to TRBD1. This CDR3 spans 14 amino acids. Germline loops: CDR1 SGHTA, CDR2 FQGNSA. The J segment lost 8 bases and the V segment lost 4 bases, leaving 8 bases of the junction unmatched. The CDR3 sequence: CASSWSGQGTGYTF. CDR3 bases: TGTGCCAGCAGCTGGTCGGGACAGGGTACCGGCTACACCTTC.

This clone was detected once. The rearrangement links TRBV19 to TRBJ1-1; tentative D call: TRBD1 (6 bases). CDR1 is LNHDA and CDR2 is SQIVND in the germline V gene (reference sequence). V was trimmed by 6 bases and J by 0 bases, leaving 14 bases between them. The CDR3 runs 15 residues. The CDR3 here is CASREQGPLNTEAFF. CDR3 nucleotides: TGTGCCAGTAGGGAACAGGGTCCCCTGAACACTGAAGCTTTCTTT.

The V gene is TRBV2, the J gene TRBJ2-5; D is possibly TRBD2 (5 bases). CDR3 length: 12 amino acids. CDR1 SNHLY and CDR2 FYNNEI come from the germline V gene. Trimming took 10 bases from V and 5 from J, leaving 14 bases between them. The CDR3 loop is CAKQGSGETQYF. The CDR3 bases are TGTGCCAAACAAGGGTCGGGGGAGACCCAGTACTTC.

The chain links TRBV11-2 to TRBJ2-1; 7 positions match TRBD1. V trimming: 1 base; J trimming: 7 bases; junction bases outside the gene matches: 4. The CDR3 sequence is 14 residues long. Germline lookup yields CDR1 SGHAT and CDR2 FQNNGV. CDR3 protein: CASSLVRGRNEQFF. The CDR3, as DNA: TGTGCCAGCAGCTTAGTAAGGGGGCGGAATGAGCAGTTCTTC.

The V call is TRBV7-2, the J call TRBJ2-7; maybe TRBD1 (6 bases). The V gene's germline CDR1 is SGHTA and CDR2 FQGNSA. Trimming took 5 bases from V and 3 from J, leaving 17 bases between them. CDR3 size: 15 residues. CDR3: CASSPRYRANYEQYF. CDR3 nucleotide sequence: TGTGCCAGCAGCCCCCGGTACAGGGCCAACTACGAGCAGTACTTC.

V usage is TRBV7-6 and J usage is TRBJ2-2, with 8 bases identical to TRBD1. After removal of 4 bases from V and 5 bases from J, the junction contained 6 bases not matched to a gene. Germline V gene sequence: CDR1 SGHVS, CDR2 FNYEAQ. The CDR3 loop spans 15 amino acids. For the CDR3, the DNA is TGTGCCAGCAGCTCATGGACAGGGCAAACCGGGGAGCTGTTTTTT. Amino acids: CASSSWTGQTGELFF.